This T cell receptor (beta chain) was captured in a study of blood T cells in healthy people across ages. CDR3 size: 16 residues. Germline V gives CDR1 SNHLY, CDR2 FYNNEI. Germline trimming cut 4 bases from V and 3 bases from J; bases unmatched to any gene: 8. A J-beta primer mix and a sample-barcoded 5' primer were used in a second PCR of about 6 to 12 cycles. The yield of each sample was at least 2.5 million CDR3-containing paired-end reads. Each CDR3 protein is one row after TCRdb ran MiXCR on the 5' RACE reads. Among about 670,000 distinct CDR3 sequences listed, under 65% were seen once. Concerning this clonotype itself: This may be a read error: a much more frequent sequence differs by one nucleotide.

The sequence came from a woman of 80 years or more in good health. Sample: blood. The V call is TRBV2, the J call TRBJ2-1, with 8 nucleotides matching TRBD1. The CDR3: CASSVRAGTGYNEQFF. The CDR3 region has the DNA TGTGCCAGCAGTGTACGTGCTGGGACAGGCTACAATGAGCAGTTCTTC.